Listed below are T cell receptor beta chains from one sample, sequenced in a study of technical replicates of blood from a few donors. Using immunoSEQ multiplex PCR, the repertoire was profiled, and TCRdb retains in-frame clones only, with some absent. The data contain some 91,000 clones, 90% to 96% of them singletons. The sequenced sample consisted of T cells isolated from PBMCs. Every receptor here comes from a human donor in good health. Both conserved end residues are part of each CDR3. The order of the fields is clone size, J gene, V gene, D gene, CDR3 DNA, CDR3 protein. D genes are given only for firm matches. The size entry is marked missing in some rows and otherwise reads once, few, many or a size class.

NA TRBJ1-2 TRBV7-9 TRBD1 TGTGCCAGCAGCCAGGACAGGGGTGGCTACACCTTC CASSQDRGGYTF
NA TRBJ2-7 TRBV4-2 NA TGTGCCAGCAGCCAAGTTATGGCCGAGCAGTACTTC CASSQVMAEQYF
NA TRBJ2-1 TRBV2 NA TGTGCCAGCAAGGGGAATGAGCAGTTCTTC CASKGNEQFF
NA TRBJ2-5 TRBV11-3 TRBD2 TGTGCCAGCAGCTCTCGGACTAGCAATGTCGAGACCCAGTACTTC CASSSRTSNVETQYF
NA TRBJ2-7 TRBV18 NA TGTGCCAGCTCACGAGACTCGTTGAGTGTTGGCGAGCAGTACTTC CASSRDSLSVGEQYF
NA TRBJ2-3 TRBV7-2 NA TGTGCCAGCAGCTTCGGAGACGGGAGACCTCAGTATTTT CASSFGDGRPQYF
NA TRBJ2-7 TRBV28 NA TGTGCCAGCAGTTTTCGCGGGTTAAGACCGGGACACACCTGGTTGCGCCTTTTTTACGAGCAGTACTTC CASSFRGLRPGHTWLRLFYEQYF
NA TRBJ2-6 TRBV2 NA TGTGCCAGCAAGGTGGAGGGGGCCAACGTCCTGACTTTC CASKVEGANVLTF
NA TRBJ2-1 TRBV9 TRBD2 TGTGCCAGCAGCGGGACTAGCGGGGGGGCTCCGTATGAGCAGTTCTTC CASSGTSGGAPYEQFF
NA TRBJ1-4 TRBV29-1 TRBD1 TGCAGCGTAGGGACAGTTGGTCCAACTAATGAAAAACTGTTTTTT CSVGTVGPTNEKLFF
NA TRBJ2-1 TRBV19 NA TGTGCCAGTAAGGCGGGAAACCCCTACAATGAGCAGTTCTTC CASKAGNPYNEQFF
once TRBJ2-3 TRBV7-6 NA TGTGCCAGCAGCTTAGGGACTACCAATACGCAGTATTTT CASSLGTTNTQYF
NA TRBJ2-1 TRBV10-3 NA TGTGCCAACGCGGGAGGAGACAGGGTGAATGAGCAGTTCTTC CANAGGDRVNEQFF
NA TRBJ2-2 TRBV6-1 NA TGTGCCAGCAGTGAAGTTCGGGGCAGGGGCACCGGGGAGCTGTTTTTT CASSEVRGRGTGELFF
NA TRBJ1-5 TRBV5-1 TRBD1 TGCGCCAGCAGCATGGAGACAGGGGTGGGACAGCCCCAGCATTTT CASSMETGVGQPQHF
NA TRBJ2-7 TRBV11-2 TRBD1 TGTGCCAGCAGCACCGACAGGGGGTACGAGCAGTACTTC CASSTDRGYEQYF
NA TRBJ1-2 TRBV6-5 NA TGTGCCAGCAGACATACCGGTAGGGAGGACTATGGCTACACCTTC CASRHTGREDYGYTF
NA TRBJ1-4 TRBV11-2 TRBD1 TGTGCCAGCAGCTTGAACAGGGGACCTGAAAAACTGTTTTTT CASSLNRGPEKLFF
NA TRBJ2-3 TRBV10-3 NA TGTGCCATCAGTGAAAGGGTGCGGGAAAACACAGATACGCAGTATTTT CAISERVRENTDTQYF
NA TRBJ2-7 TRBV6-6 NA TGTGCCAGCAGTAAACGACAGTTCTACGAGCAGTACTTC CASSKRQFYEQYF
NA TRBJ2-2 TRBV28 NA TGTGCCAGCAGTTTGCGGACTTCCGGGGAGCTGTTTTTT CASSLRTSGELFF
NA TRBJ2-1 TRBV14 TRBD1 TGTGCCAGCAGCCAAGGGACAGGGGGGCCCCCCCGGTTCGATGAGCAGTTCTTC CASSQGTGGPPRFDEQFF
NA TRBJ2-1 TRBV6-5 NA TGTGCCAGCAGTTACGGACTTACACAAAACAATGAGCAGTTCTTC CASSYGLTQNNEQFF
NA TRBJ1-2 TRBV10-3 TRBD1 TGTGCCATCAGTGAATCATCGAGGGGGCACGGCTACACCTTC CAISESSRGHGYTF
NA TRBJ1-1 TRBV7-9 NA TGTGCCAGCAGTCCCCTAGCGGGGGCTGAAGCTTTCTTT CASSPLAGAEAFF
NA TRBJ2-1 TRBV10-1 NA TGCGCCAGCAGTGCGTGGGCAAACAATGAGCAGTTCTTC CASSAWANNEQFF
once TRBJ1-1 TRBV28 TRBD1 TGTGCCAGCAGTGGGACAGGGACTGAAGCTTTCTTT CASSGTGTEAFF
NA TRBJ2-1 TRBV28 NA TGTGCCAGCAGTTCGGTAGCGGAGAGCTCCTACAATGAGCAGTTCTTC CASSSVAESSYNEQFF
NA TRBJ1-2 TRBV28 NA TGTGCCAGCAGTTTATTCGGTGGCTACACCTTC CASSLFGGYTF
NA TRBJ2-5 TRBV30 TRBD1 TGTGCCTGGAGTGCAGGGGGAGAGACCCAGTACTTC CAWSAGGETQYF
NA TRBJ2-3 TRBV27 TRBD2 TGTGCCAGCAGTTGGGGACTAGCGGGGGGGTACTCCGGGGATACGCAGTATTTT CASSWGLAGGYSGDTQYF
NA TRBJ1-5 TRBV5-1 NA TGCGCCAGCAGCGAGCACGCAGGTCTTGCCCAGCATTTT CASSEHAGLAQHF